The 28 T cell receptor beta chains below were found in one sample sequenced in a study of blood T cell repertoires in COVID-19. Clones were read by immunoSEQ multiplex PCR, and TCRdb kept only the in-frame ones, dropping some. The table includes more than 50,000 clones, just over 90% detected once. Source material: peripheral blood. These receptors all come from a woman aged 40-49 years with active COVID-19.

The genes are TRBV2 and TRBJ1-1, with unresolved D. The CDR3 is 13 amino acids. Germline V lookup: CDR1 SNHLY, CDR2 FYNNEI. V was clipped by 2 bases and J by 4 bases, with 8 bases between them. Here the CDR3 DNA reads TGTGCCAGCAGTGAATTCCGGGGCACTGAAGCTTTCTTT. Amino acid sequence: CASSEFRGTEAFF.

The V call is TRBV10-3, the J call TRBJ1-1, with 7 positions matching TRBD1. The CDR3 runs 12 residues. The junction had 9 bases not matched to a gene; V was cut back by 11 bases and J by 6 bases. The germline gives CDR1 ENHRY, CDR2 SYGVKD. The CDR3 nucleotides are TGTGCCTCTCGACAGGGAAGCGCTGAAGCTTTCTTT. Translation gives CASRQGSAEAFF.

This chain joins TRBV28 and TRBJ2-2; 7 bases match TRBD1. Germline V CDR1 and CDR2: MDHEN, SYDVKM. The V and J ends lost 6 bases and 7 bases, in that order; junction bases with no gene match: 5. This CDR3 has 13 residues. CDR3 DNA: TGTGCCAGCAGCTCAGGGGGTGGCGGGGAGCTGTTTTTT. Encoded protein: CASSSGGGGELFF.

For the CDR3, the DNA is TGTGCCAGCTCACCTCAGGGGGCGGCTTCGGATGGCTACACCTTC. Encoded protein: CASSPQGAASDGYTF. J is TRBJ1-2 and V is TRBV18; 8 bases match TRBD1. From germline, CDR1 is KGHSH and CDR2 LQKENI. The CDR3 contains 15 residues. Germline trimming cut 3 bases from V and 6 bases from J; bases unmatched to any gene: 9.

V gene TRBV19 combines with J gene TRBJ2-7; 11 bases fit TRBD1. The CDR3 loop spans 14 amino acids. The ends lost 10 bases at V and 4 bases at J; junction bases unmatched: 9. Germline CDR1 and CDR2: LNHDA and SQIVND (reference sequence). For the CDR3, the DNA is TGTGCCACCGAAGCCGGGACAGGGGGTTACGAGCAGTACTTC. Protein product: CATEAGTGGYEQYF. Full variable domain (remainder filled in from reference TRBV19 and TRBJ2-7): DGGITQSPKYLFRKEGQNVTLSCEQNLNHDAMYWYRQDPGQGLRLIYYSQIVNDFQKGDIAEGYSVSREKKESFPLTVTSAQKNPTAFYLCATEAGTGGYEQYFGPGTRLTVT.

The chain is built from TRBV6-5 and TRBJ1-4, with D maybe TRBD1 (5 bases). V was pared by 9 bases and J by 3 bases, with 14 bases between. The germline V gene encodes CDR1 MNHEY and CDR2 SVGAGI. The CDR3 runs to 14 residues. CDR3 sequence reads: CASITGSPNEKLFF. The CDR3 nucleotides read TGTGCCAGTATCACAGGCTCTCCTAATGAAAAACTGTTTTTT.

J is TRBJ2-3 and V is TRBV5-4; D perhaps matches TRBD2 (6 bases). Germline CDR1 reads SGHNT; CDR2 reads YYREEE (reference sequence). There are 15 residues in the CDR3. Trimming removed 4 bases from V and 1 base from J, with 13 bases in between. The CDR3 sequence is CASSPEGQGTDTQYF. The CDR3 nucleotides read TGTGCCAGCAGCCCGGAGGGCCAGGGCACAGATACGCAGTATTTT.

The CDR3, as DNA: TGTGCCAGCAGTAACAGGGCGGGTCAGCCCCAGCATTTT. Translation: CASSNRAGQPQHF. The chain combines TRBV6-5 with TRBJ1-5, with a weak D call TRBD1 (6 bases). Germline-derived CDR1 and CDR2 are MNHEY and SVGAGI. The CDR3 is 13 residues long. V was shortened by 5 bases and J by 6 bases, with 11 bases between the two germline ends.

The chain couples TRBV13 to TRBJ2-1, with 8 bases lining up with TRBD2. The CDR3 is 16 amino acids. The germline CDR1 and CDR2 sequences are PRHDT and FYEKMQ (reference sequence). The J segment lost 6 bases and the V segment lost 0 bases, leaving 7 bases of the junction unmatched. The CDR3 DNA sequence: TGTGCCAGCAGCTTAGGCGGGGGGGCTAGGGGCAATGAGCAGTTCTTC. This encodes CASSLGGGARGNEQFF. The full variable domain, in which reference TRBV13 and TRBJ2-1 provide the parts outside the CDR3, is AAGVIQSPRHLIKEKRETATLKCYPIPRHDTVYWYQQGPGQDPQFLISFYEKMQSDKGSIPDRFSAQQFSDYHSELNMSSLELGDSALYFCASSLGGGARGNEQFFGPGTRLTVL.

This clone has only one observation. The chain employs TRBV6-1 and TRBJ1-1; tentatively, D is TRBD1 (5 bases). V was pared by 1 base and J by 5 bases, with 14 bases between. Germline CDR1 is MNHNS and CDR2 is SASEGT. This CDR3 has 15 residues. CDR3 loop: CASSEGSGYRTEAFF. The DNA for the CDR3 is TGTGCCAGCAGTGAAGGGTCAGGGTATCGGACTGAAGCTTTCTTT.

The rearrangement links TRBV11-2 to TRBJ2-5, with 9 bases fitting TRBD1. The CDR3 extends over 15 amino acids. The J segment lost 1 base and the V segment lost 3 bases, leaving 3 bases of the junction unmatched. The germline CDR1 and CDR2 sequences are SGHAT and FQNNGV. The CDR3 region has the DNA TGTGCCAGCAGCTTGACAGGGGGATCCCAAGAGACCCAGTACTTC. Translation: CASSLTGGSQETQYF.

The chain combines TRBV6-5 with TRBJ1-2; D call uncertain. The germline V gene has CDR1 MNHEY and CDR2 SVGAGI. This CDR3 comprises 14 residues. The V and J ends lost 6 bases and 4 bases respectively, with 15 bases between them. CDR3 amino acids: CASSPTWTVYGYTF. The CDR3 DNA sequence: TGTGCCAGCAGCCCGACCTGGACTGTCTATGGCTACACCTTC.

The V and J genes are TRBV11-2 and TRBJ1-3; 7 bases align to TRBD1. Germline V gene sequence: CDR1 SGHAT, CDR2 FQNNGV. CDR3 length: 13 amino acids. Trimming at V came to 5 bases and at J to 4 bases, leaving 2 bases not matched to a gene. CDR3 in amino acids: CASSPGQGNTIYF. The DNA for the CDR3 is TGTGCCAGCAGCCCGGGACAGGGAAACACCATATATTTT.

There are a few counts of this clone. This sequence joins TRBV19 and TRBJ2-3, with TRBD2 matching over 14 bases. This CDR3 region has 17 residues. The trim removed 5 bases at V and 0 bases at J, leaving 4 bases unmatched. Germline V gene sequence: CDR1 LNHDA, CDR2 SQIVND (reference sequence). CDR3: CASSLTSGGASTDTQYF. DNA of the CDR3: TGTGCCAGTAGTCTGACTAGCGGGGGGGCCAGCACAGATACGCAGTATTTT.

In DNA, the CDR3 is TGCGCCAGCAGCTTGGGGAGGGGAGGGCCCTACAATGAGCAGTTCTTC. It is translated as CASSLGRGGPYNEQFF. The J gene is TRBJ2-1, the V gene TRBV5-1; TRBD2 agrees at 7 bases. Germline V CDR1 and CDR2: SGHRS, YFSETQ. This CDR3 is 16 amino acids long. The J segment lost 2 bases and the V segment lost 0 bases, leaving 5 bases of the junction unmatched.

This sequence joins TRBV18 and TRBJ1-1; the match to TRBD1 covers 7 bases. The germline CDR1 and CDR2 sequences are KGHSH and LQKENI. The length of the CDR3 is 18 residues. V lost 1 base to trimming and J lost 6 bases; unmatched junction nucleotides: 17. The CDR3 DNA reads TGTGCCAGCTCACCACGGTTTACAGGGGACGCAGGTGGAGCTGAAGCTTTCTTT. Amino acids: CASSPRFTGDAGGAEAFF.

The CDR3 reads CASSSPGLAGGKETQYF. Written as DNA, the CDR3 is TGTGCCAGCAGCTCGCCCGGACTAGCGGGGGGGAAAGAGACCCAGTACTTC. The J gene is TRBJ2-5, the V gene TRBV7-9; 15 bases align to TRBD2. The CDR3 is 17 amino acids. Looked up from germline, CDR1 is SEHNR and CDR2 is FQNEAQ (reference sequence). The V and J ends lost 4 bases and 3 bases, in that order; junction bases with no gene match: 6. Together with reference TRBV7-9 and TRBJ2-5, the CDR3 gives the full variable domain: DTGVSQNPRHKITKRGQNVTFRCDPISEHNRLYWYRQTLGQGPEFLTYFQNEAQLEKSRLLSDRFSAERPKGSFSTLEIQRTEQGDSAMYLCASSSPGLAGGKETQYFGPGTRLLVL.

The rearrangement joins TRBV5-6 to TRBJ1-5; 9 nucleotides line up with TRBD1. Per the germline V gene, CDR1 is SGHDT and CDR2 is YYEEEE. The CDR3 runs 16 residues. V trimming: 4 bases; J trimming: 3 bases; junction bases outside the gene matches: 8. Written as DNA, the CDR3 is TGTGCCAGCAGCCCCCAGACAGGGGGATTCAATCAGCCCCAGCATTTT. Protein product: CASSPQTGGFNQPQHF.

The gene calls are TRBV27 and TRBJ1-2; TRBD1 matches 8 bases. The germline V gene encodes CDR1 MNHEY and CDR2 SMNVEV (reference sequence). The CDR3 runs 12 residues. Germline trimming cut 8 bases from V and 4 bases from J; bases unmatched to any gene: 3. CDR3 region: CASGTGVYGYTF. The CDR3 region has the DNA TGTGCCAGCGGGACAGGCGTCTATGGCTACACCTTC.

The count of this clone is one. This chain links TRBV19 with TRBJ1-2; 9 bases are shared with TRBD1. Trimming took 6 bases from V and 5 from J; bases not matched to a gene: 4. From germline, CDR1 is LNHDA and CDR2 SQIVND (reference sequence). The CDR3 sequence is 13 residues long. The CDR3 reads CASRTGTGYGYTF. CDR3 DNA sequence: TGTGCCAGTAGAACCGGGACAGGGTATGGCTACACCTTC.

V is TRBV7-2 and J is TRBJ1-1; TRBD1 aligns across 10 bases. V lost 5 bases and J lost 4; bases outside the gene matches: 4. This CDR3 is 14 amino acids long. Per the germline V gene, CDR1 is SGHTA and CDR2 is FQGNSA. The CDR3 region is CASSRDRGSTEAFF. CDR3 DNA sequence: TGTGCCAGCAGCAGGGACAGGGGTTCCACTGAAGCTTTCTTT. Using reference TRBV7-2 and TRBJ1-1 for the parts outside the CDR3, the full variable domain is GAGVSQSPSNKVTEKGKDVELRCDPISGHTALYWYRQSLGQGLEFLIYFQGNSAPDKSGLPSDRFSAERTGGSVSTLTIQRTQQEDSAVYLCASSRDRGSTEAFFGQGTRLTVV.

The rearrangement joins TRBV19 to TRBJ1-6; TRBD1 is a possible D gene (6 bases). V lost 9 bases, J lost 4 bases, and 13 bases lay in between. Germline-derived CDR1 and CDR2 are LNHDA and SQIVND (reference sequence). The CDR3 extends over 14 amino acids. For the CDR3, the DNA is TGTGCCAGCTCCGGGACAAAGTATAATTCACCCCTCCACTTT. This codes for CASSGTKYNSPLHF.

The chain uses TRBV7-8 and TRBJ2-1, with 7 nucleotides matching TRBD2. This CDR3 comprises 15 residues. The junction had 5 bases not matched to a gene; V was cut back by 3 bases and J by 3 bases. Germline CDR1 reads SGHVS; CDR2 reads FQNEAQ. The CDR3 nucleotides read TGTGCCAGCAGCTTGCGGGGGTGGGGCTACAATGAGCAGTTCTTC. Translation: CASSLRGWGYNEQFF.

J is TRBJ1-2 and V is TRBV4-3; possible D gene TRBD1, 5 bases. The CDR3 consists of 16 residues. Germline CDR1 LGHNA, CDR2 YSLEER. Deletions cut 2 bases from V and 6 bases from J, with 19 bases between. CDR3 sequence reads: CASSQKVPGGVNGYTF. CDR3 coding DNA: TGCGCCAGCAGCCAAAAGGTCCCTGGGGGGGTGAATGGCTACACCTTC.

The chain carries TRBV4-2 and TRBJ2-1; 7 bases match TRBD1. V lost 0 bases to trimming and J lost 7 bases; unmatched junction nucleotides: 9. The CDR3 has 16 amino acids. CDR1 and CDR2 from the germline V gene are LGHNA and YNFKEQ. The CDR3 region is CASSQDAKGAGNEQFF. The CDR3 nucleotides are TGTGCCAGCAGCCAAGATGCTAAGGGGGCGGGTAATGAGCAGTTCTTC.

This chain joins TRBV3-1 (or the pseudogene TRBV3-2) and TRBJ2-1, with 11 bases matching TRBD2. Germline CDR1 is LGHDT and CDR2 is YNNKEL (reference sequence). V trimming: 5 bases; J trimming: 7 bases; junction bases outside the gene matches: 10. This CDR3 is 16 amino acids long. CDR3 coding DNA: TGTGCCAGCAGCGAGTCTAGCGGGGGGTTTTCAAATGAGCAGTTCTTC. Its protein is CASSESSGGFSNEQFF.

V is TRBV18 and J is TRBJ1-3; D not certain. CDR3 length equals 16 residues. Germline V CDR1 and CDR2: KGHSH, LQKENI. With 3 bases removed from V and 6 bases from J, the gap between germline ends came to 18 bases. The CDR3 DNA reads TGTGCCAGCTCACCGAGGTCAGCGGATACCATAAACACCATATATTTT. Encoded protein: CASSPRSADTINTIYF.

This chain links TRBV6-5 with TRBJ1-1, with D perhaps matching TRBD1 (5 bases). The V end was cut by 4 bases, the J end by 1 base, with 16 bases between. The CDR3 totals 16 residues. The germline CDR1 and CDR2 sequences are MNHEY and SVGAGI. The CDR3 DNA reads TGTGCCAGCAGTTCCGGGACTGGAAGAAGGAACACTGAAGCTTTCTTT. As protein: CASSSGTGRRNTEAFF.